This T cell receptor (beta chain) was sequenced for a study of immune evolution from preneoplasia to lung adenocarcinoma. Patients had resection in Japan or China between 2014 and 2017. Histologic diagnosis was independently verified by two lung pathologists. The data were produced by immunoSEQ multiplex PCR, yet TCRdb's version contains in-frame clones alone and is incomplete. This repertoire shows some 7,200 clones, almost 80% found once; its top ten account for roughly a sixth. CDR3 size: 16 residues. Trimming removed 4 bases at V and 1 base at J, with 13 bases between. The V gene's germline CDR1 is MDHEN and CDR2 SYDVKM. As for this clone: Its antigen is not identified.

Study outcomes and limitations: From normal lung to invasive adenocarcinoma, top clone frequencies appeared to decrease. Normal lung had highest clonality; later lesions appeared denser, more diverse.

This TCR was sampled from a person aged 70 to 79 with lung adenocarcinoma. This rearrangement joins TRBV28 to TRBJ2-2; D might be TRBD1 or TRBD2, each matching 5 bases. Sequencing used FFPE adjacent normal lung tissue. DNA of the CDR3: TGTGCCAGCAGTTCCCCAACGGGACGGAACACCGGGGAGCTGTTTTTT. Translating it yields CASSSPTGRNTGELFF.